The clone carrying this T cell receptor beta chain showed up many times. The target antigen is unknown. This sample was taken from a study of T cells after yellow fever vaccination. TCRdb reprocessed the 5' RACE reads with MiXCR, giving one entry per CDR3 protein. This sample has more than 95,000 distinct CDR3 sequences, with about 7.2% found just once. The CDR3 contains 16 residues. V was cut by 4 bases and J by 2 bases, with 17 bases left in between. Germline loops: CDR1 SGHRS, CDR2 YFSETQ. Study-wide findings and caveats: There was a possibility that FACS-sorted repertoires contained abundant clonotypes contaminating from the bulk population. Subsequent to the booster, the majority of primary-vaccination clones reappeared (around 97% CD4, about 90% CD8). It was a weaker secondary response, yet one that peaked faster, at day 5 versus 15.

This receptor was taken from a young man who received the YFV17D yellow fever vaccine. Sequencing used CD4+ T cells sorted from PBMCs, obtained roughly 45 days after the first yellow fever vaccination. The chain links TRBV5-1 to TRBJ2-3; no reliable D call. CDR3 residues: CASSTDPQTYTDTQYF. The CDR3 nucleotides read TGCGCCAGCAGCACAGACCCCCAGACCTACACAGATACGCAGTATTTT.